This record concerns one T cell receptor (beta chain) sequence. Its matching antigen is unknown. V was clipped by 4 bases and J by 3 bases; unmatched bases: 13. Looked up from germline, CDR1 is WSHSY and CDR2 is SAAADI. The CDR3 has 17 amino acids. TCRdb's table, derived via immunoSEQ multiplex PCR, lists solely in-frame clones and lacks some. Of under 250,000 clones in the sample, about 92% were seen once. These data originate in a study of T cell responses to AZD1222 COVID-19 vaccine. Study-level results: Mostly white British, mostly female donors; authors suggested clonal diversity may be underestimated. Spike-spanning, vaccine-associated CD4 TCRs were dominant at 160-218 and 743-854.

The sequenced sample was peripheral blood, obtained on day 0 of MenACWY control vaccination. This receptor was identified in an adult in good health. The gene calls are TRBV10-2 and TRBJ2-3; 7 nucleotides match TRBD2. The CDR3 here is CASSAQILTSLTDTQYF. The CDR3 DNA sequence: TGCGCCAGCAGTGCCCAGATTTTGACTAGCCTTACAGATACGCAGTATTTT.